This T cell receptor (beta chain) was captured by sequencing in a study of PD-L1 blockade in urothelial cancer. Synthetically made TCR analog templates were put into each PCR as spikes. Using immunoSEQ multiplex PCR, the repertoire was profiled, and TCRdb retains in-frame clones only, with some absent. The sample comprises approximately 56,000 clones, over 75% of which are singletons, and about 15% rests with the top ten. The time point: pretreatment peripheral blood. The CDR3 length is 13 residues. The V and J ends lost 5 bases and 7 bases respectively, with 11 bases between them. Per the germline V gene, CDR1 is MNHEY and CDR2 is SVGAGI.

The input for sequencing was PBMCs, taken around atezolizumab (anti-PD-L1) treatment. This chain uses TRBV6-5 with TRBJ2-2; D may be TRBD2 (6 bases). This receptor was obtained from a man aged 70-80 years with urothelial cancer. CDR3 region: CASSKQGGGELFF. The CDR3 bases are TGTGCCAGCAGTAAGCAGGGAGGCGGGGAGCTGTTTTTT.